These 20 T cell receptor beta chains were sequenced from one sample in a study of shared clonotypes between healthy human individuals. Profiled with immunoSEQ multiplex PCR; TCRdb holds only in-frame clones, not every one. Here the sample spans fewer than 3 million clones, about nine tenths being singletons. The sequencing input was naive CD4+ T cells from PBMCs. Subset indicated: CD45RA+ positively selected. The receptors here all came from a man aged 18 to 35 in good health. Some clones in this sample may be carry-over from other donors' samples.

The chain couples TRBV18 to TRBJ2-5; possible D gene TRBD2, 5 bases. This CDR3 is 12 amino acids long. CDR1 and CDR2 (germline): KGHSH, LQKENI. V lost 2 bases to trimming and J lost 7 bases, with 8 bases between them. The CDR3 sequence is CASSPSAGTQYF. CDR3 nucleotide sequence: TGTGCCAGCTCACCAAGTGCGGGGACCCAGTACTTC.

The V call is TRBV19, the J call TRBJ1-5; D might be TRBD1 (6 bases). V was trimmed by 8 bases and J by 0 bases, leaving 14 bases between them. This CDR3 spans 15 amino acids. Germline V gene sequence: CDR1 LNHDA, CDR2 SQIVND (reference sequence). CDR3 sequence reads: CASGWGHNSNQPQHF. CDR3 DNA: TGTGCCAGTGGCTGGGGGCATAATAGCAATCAGCCCCAGCATTTT.

CDR3 amino acids: CASSQSTGRQSSYEQYF. Here the CDR3 DNA reads TGCGCCAGCAGTCAATCAACGGGGAGGCAGAGCTCCTACGAGCAGTACTTC. The rearrangement joins TRBV23-1 to TRBJ2-7; perhaps TRBD2 as D (6 bases). TRBV23-1 is an ORF, and what it does is uncertain. CDR3 length equals 17 residues. Trimming removed 0 bases from V and 0 bases from J, with 15 bases in between.

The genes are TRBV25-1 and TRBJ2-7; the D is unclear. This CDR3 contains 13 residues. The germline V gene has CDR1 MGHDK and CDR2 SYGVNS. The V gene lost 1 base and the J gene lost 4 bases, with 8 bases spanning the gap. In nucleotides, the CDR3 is TGTGCCAGCAGTGAATCATCCGGATACGAGCAGTACTTC. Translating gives CASSESSGYEQYF.

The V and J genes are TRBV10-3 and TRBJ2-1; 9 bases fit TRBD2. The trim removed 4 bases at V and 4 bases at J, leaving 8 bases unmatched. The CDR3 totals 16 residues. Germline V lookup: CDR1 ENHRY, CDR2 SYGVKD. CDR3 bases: TGTGCCATCAGTGGCGTGACTAGCGGATCTTACAATGAGCAGTTCTTC. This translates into CAISGVTSGSYNEQFF.

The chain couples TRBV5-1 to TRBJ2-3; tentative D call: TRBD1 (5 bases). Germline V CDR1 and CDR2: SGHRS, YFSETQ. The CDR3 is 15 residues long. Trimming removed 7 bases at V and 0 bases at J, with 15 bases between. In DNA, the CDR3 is TGCGCCAGCGCAGAGACAGTCTCCAGCACAGATACGCAGTATTTT. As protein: CASAETVSSTDTQYF.

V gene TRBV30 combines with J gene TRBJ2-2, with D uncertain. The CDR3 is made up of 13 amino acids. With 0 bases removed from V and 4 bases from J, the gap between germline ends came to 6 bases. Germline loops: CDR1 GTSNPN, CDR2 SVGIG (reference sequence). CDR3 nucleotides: TGTGCCTGGAGTGTCCAAACCACCGGGGAGCTGTTTTTT. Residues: CAWSVQTTGELFF.

CDR3 in DNA: TGTGCTAGTGGTTTAGCCGACAGGGCGGGGACCCAGTACTTC. Residues: CASGLADRAGTQYF. The rearrangement links TRBV12-5 to TRBJ2-5; 7 positions match TRBD1. V trimming: 3 bases; J trimming: 7 bases; junction bases outside the gene matches: 8. The germline V gene encodes CDR1 LGHNT and CDR2 FRNRAP. The CDR3 sequence is 14 residues long.

The CDR3 loop is CASSLFVSRQGEYNEQFF. In DNA form, the CDR3 reads TGTGCCAGCAGTTTATTTGTCTCGAGACAGGGGGAGTACAATGAGCAGTTCTTC. The J gene is TRBJ2-1, the V gene TRBV27; 9 nucleotides agree with TRBD1. Germline trimming cut 1 base from V and 4 bases from J; bases unmatched to any gene: 11. This CDR3 is 18 amino acids long. CDR1 and CDR2 from the germline V gene are MNHEY and SMNVEV (reference sequence).

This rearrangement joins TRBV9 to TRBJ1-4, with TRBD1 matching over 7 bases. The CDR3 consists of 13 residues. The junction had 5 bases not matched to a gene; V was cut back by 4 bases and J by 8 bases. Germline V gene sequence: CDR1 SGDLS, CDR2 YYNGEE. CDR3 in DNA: TGTGCCAGCAGCCCCCAGGGGGGGGAAAAACTGTTTTTT. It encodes CASSPQGGEKLFF.

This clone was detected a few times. The CDR3 here is CASSATGGRWSEAFF. The CDR3 nucleotides read TGTGCCAGCAGTGCCACAGGGGGCCGGTGGTCTGAAGCTTTCTTT. The gene calls are TRBV25-1 and TRBJ1-1, with 9 bases matching TRBD1. Trimming removed 4 bases from V and 6 bases from J; junction bases left unmatched: 9. Germline CDR1 and CDR2: MGHDK and SYGVNS. The CDR3 is made up of 15 amino acids.

The CDR3 nucleotides read TGTGCCAGCACCTTACTAGCGGGAGGCCAATACGAGCAGTACTTC. The encoded protein is CASTLLAGGQYEQYF. This chain connects TRBV27 to TRBJ2-7; 12 bases agree with TRBD2. V shed 7 bases, J shed 4 bases, and the junction held 8 bases outside the gene matches. Germline V gene lookup returns CDR1 MNHEY and CDR2 SMNVEV (reference sequence). The CDR3 extends over 15 amino acids.

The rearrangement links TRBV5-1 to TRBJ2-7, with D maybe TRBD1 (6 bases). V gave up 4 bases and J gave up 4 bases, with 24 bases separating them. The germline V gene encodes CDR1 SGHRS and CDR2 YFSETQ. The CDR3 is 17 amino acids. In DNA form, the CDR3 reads TGCGCCAGCAGCCCTGGACAGCGGCGGTCAGGGTCGTACGAGCAGTACTTC. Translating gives CASSPGQRRSGSYEQYF.

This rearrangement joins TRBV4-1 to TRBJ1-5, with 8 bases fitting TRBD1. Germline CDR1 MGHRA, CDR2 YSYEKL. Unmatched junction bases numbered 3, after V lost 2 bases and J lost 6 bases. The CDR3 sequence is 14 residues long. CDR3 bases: TGCGCCAGCAGCCAAACACAGGGGGGTCAGCCCCAGCATTTT. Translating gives CASSQTQGGQPQHF.

CDR3 sequence: CASSKGALKLFF. DNA of the CDR3: TGTGCCAGCAGCAAAGGGGCCTTGAAACTGTTTTTT. This chain links TRBV21-1 with TRBJ1-4; whether TRBD1, the table's D call, matches the DNA was not checked. TRBV21-1 is described as a pseudogene. This CDR3 has 12 residues.

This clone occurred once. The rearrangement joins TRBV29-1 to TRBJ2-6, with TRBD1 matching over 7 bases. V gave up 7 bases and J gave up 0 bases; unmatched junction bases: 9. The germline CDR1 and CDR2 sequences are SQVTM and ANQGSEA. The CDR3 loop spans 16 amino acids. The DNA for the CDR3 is TGCAGCGCCAAATACAGGGGACACTCTGGGGCCAACGTCCTGACTTTC. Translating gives CSAKYRGHSGANVLTF.

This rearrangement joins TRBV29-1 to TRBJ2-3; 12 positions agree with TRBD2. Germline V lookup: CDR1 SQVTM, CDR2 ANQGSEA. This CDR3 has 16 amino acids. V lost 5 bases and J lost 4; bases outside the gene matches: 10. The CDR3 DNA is TGCAGCGTTCTCCAAAACAGACTAGCGGGAGCAGATACGCAGTATTTT. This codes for CSVLQNRLAGADTQYF.

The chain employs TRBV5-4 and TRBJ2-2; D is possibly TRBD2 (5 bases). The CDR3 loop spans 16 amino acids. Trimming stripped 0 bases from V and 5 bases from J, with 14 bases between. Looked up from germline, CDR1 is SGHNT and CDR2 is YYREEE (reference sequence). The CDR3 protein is CASSLAKSGGTGELFF. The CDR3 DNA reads TGTGCCAGCAGCTTGGCTAAAAGCGGAGGTACCGGGGAGCTGTTTTTT.

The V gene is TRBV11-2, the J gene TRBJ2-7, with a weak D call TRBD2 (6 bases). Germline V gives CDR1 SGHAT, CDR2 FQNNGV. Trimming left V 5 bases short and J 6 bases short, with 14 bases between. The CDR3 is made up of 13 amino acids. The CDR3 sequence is CASSTSPGGEQYF. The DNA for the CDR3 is TGTGCCAGCAGCACTTCCCCCGGGGGCGAGCAGTACTTC.

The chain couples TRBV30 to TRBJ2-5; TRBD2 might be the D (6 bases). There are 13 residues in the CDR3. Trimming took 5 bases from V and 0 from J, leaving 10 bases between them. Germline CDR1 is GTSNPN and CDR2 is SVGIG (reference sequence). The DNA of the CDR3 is TGTGCCTGGGGGACTCAGTACCAAGAGACCCAGTACTTC. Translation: CAWGTQYQETQYF.